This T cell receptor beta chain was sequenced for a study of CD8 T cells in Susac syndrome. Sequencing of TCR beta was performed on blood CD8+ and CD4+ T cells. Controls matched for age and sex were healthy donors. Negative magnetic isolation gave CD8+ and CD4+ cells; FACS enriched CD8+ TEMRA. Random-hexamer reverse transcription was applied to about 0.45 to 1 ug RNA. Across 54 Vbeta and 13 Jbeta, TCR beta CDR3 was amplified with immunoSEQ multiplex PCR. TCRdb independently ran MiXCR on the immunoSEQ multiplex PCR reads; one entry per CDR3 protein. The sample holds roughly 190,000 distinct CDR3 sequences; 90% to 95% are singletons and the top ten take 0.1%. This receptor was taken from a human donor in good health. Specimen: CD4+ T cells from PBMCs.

The CDR3 loop is CASSSRGLRTEAFF. CDR3 in DNA: TGTGCCAGCAGTTCTCGGGGGTTGCGCACTGAAGCTTTCTTT. The chain links TRBV2 to TRBJ1-1, with D maybe TRBD1 (5 bases). V lost 5 bases and J 4 bases, leaving 14 bases between the germline ends. Germline lookup yields CDR1 SNHLY and CDR2 FYNNEI. This CDR3 has 14 residues.